These 10 T cell receptor beta chains were sequenced from one sample in a study of cytomegalovirus exposure and HLA in healthy donors. 13 Jbeta primers and 60 Vbeta primers were used for the PCR. Using immunoSEQ multiplex PCR, the repertoire was profiled, and TCRdb retains in-frame clones only, with some absent. Seen here are around 280,000 clones, about 87% observed once, and the top ten hold roughly 2.3%. Sequenced input: PBMCs. The source is a young woman in good health and CMV-seronegative.

V usage is TRBV6-5 and J usage is TRBJ2-7; maybe TRBD1 (8 bases). The CDR3 length is 15 residues. Trimming cost V 6 bases and J 3 bases, with 18 bases left between them. Germline lookup yields CDR1 MNHEY and CDR2 SVGAGI. CDR3 coding DNA: TGTGCCAGCAGGAGGAGTACAGGGGGGGGCTACGAGCAGTACTTC. Translation gives CASRRSTGGGYEQYF.

This rearrangement joins TRBV7-9 to TRBJ2-2; 8 positions match TRBD2. Germline V lookup: CDR1 SEHNR, CDR2 FQNEAQ (reference sequence). V lost 6 bases, J lost 6 bases, and 6 bases stayed unmatched. CDR3 size: 14 residues. The CDR3 protein is CASSSGLAAGELFF. As DNA, the CDR3 is TGTGCCAGCAGTTCCGGACTAGCTGCCGGGGAGCTGTTTTTT. Supplemented by reference TRBV7-9 and TRBJ2-2, the full variable domain reads DTGVSQNPRHKITKRGQNVTFRCDPISEHNRLYWYRQTLGQGPEFLTYFQNEAQLEKSRLLSDRFSAERPKGSFSTLEIQRTEQGDSAMYLCASSSGLAAGELFFGEGSRLTVL.

The chain recombines TRBV9 with TRBJ2-7; 9 nucleotides agree with TRBD1. The germline CDR1 and CDR2 sequences are SGDLS and YYNGEE. CDR3 length: 17 amino acids. V was pared by 4 bases and J by 1 base, with 12 bases of the junction left unmatched. The CDR3 DNA reads TGTGCCAGCAGCCTCCGTCCACAGGGGGCCGCGTCCTACGAGCAGTACTTC. Translation: CASSLRPQGAASYEQYF. The full variable domain, with the rest looked up from reference TRBV9 and TRBJ2-7, is DSGVTQTPKHLITATGQRVTLRCSPRSGDLSVYWYQQSLDQGLQFLIQYYNGEERAKGNILERFSAQQFPDLHSELNLSSLELGDSALYFCASSLRPQGAASYEQYFGPGTRLTVT.

This sequence joins TRBV6-5 and TRBJ2-7; 9 positions match TRBD2. This CDR3 is built from 14 residues. V gave up 3 bases and J gave up 4 bases; unmatched junction bases: 4. CDR1 and CDR2 (germline): MNHEY, SVGAGI. This CDR3 is CASSYGSGGYEQYF. The CDR3 coding sequence is TGTGCCAGCAGTTATGGTAGCGGGGGATACGAGCAGTACTTC.

As concerns this clone: Other DNA sequences in the sample encode the same CDR3. The rearrangement links TRBV5-6 to TRBJ2-3, with TRBD2 matching 14 bases. The V gene end was trimmed by 4 bases and the J gene end by 3 bases; junction bases not matched to a gene: 4. The CDR3 contains 16 residues. Germline V CDR1 and CDR2: SGHDT, YYEEEE. The CDR3 loop is CASSLGLAGGTDTQYF. The CDR3 region has the DNA TGTGCCAGCAGCCTCGGACTAGCGGGGGGAACAGATACGCAGTATTTT. The complete variable domain, with remaining parts taken from reference TRBV5-6 and TRBJ2-3, reads DAGVTQSPTHLIKTRGQQVTLRCSPKSGHDTVSWYQQALGQGPQFIFQYYEEEERQRGNFPDRFSGHQFPNYSSELNVNALLLGDSALYLCASSLGLAGGTDTQYFGPGTRLTVL.

This chain connects TRBV13 to TRBJ1-3, with a weak D call TRBD1 (5 bases). This CDR3 is 20 amino acids long. V gave up 7 bases and J gave up 3 bases, with 31 bases separating them. Germline CDR1 PRHDT, CDR2 FYEKMQ (reference sequence). CDR3 protein: CASTLGGVVVEGWRGNTIYF. DNA of the CDR3: TGTGCCAGCACCTTGGGGGGGGTGGTTGTGGAAGGATGGCGTGGAAACACCATATATTTT. Full variable domain (rest looked up from reference TRBV13 and TRBJ1-3): AAGVIQSPRHLIKEKRETATLKCYPIPRHDTVYWYQQGPGQDPQFLISFYEKMQSDKGSIPDRFSAQQFSDYHSELNMSSLELGDSALYFCASTLGGVVVEGWRGNTIYFGEGSWLTVV.

V usage is TRBV21-1 and J usage is TRBJ1-1; the DNA was not compared with TRBD1, the D call given in the table. TRBV21-1 is annotated as a pseudogene. The CDR3 is 12 residues long. In nucleotides, the CDR3 is TGTGCCAGGGGTCGAAGAGGGGGAGAAGCTTTCTTT. This sequence encodes CARGRRGGEAFF.

The chain employs TRBV6-1 and TRBJ1-2; D is possibly TRBD1 (6 bases). The V gene's germline CDR1 is MNHNS and CDR2 SASEGT. Trimming removed 0 bases from V and 4 bases from J, with 9 bases in between. The CDR3 is 14 residues long. CDR3 residues: CASSEAGGGYGYTF. DNA of the CDR3: TGTGCCAGCAGTGAAGCAGGGGGGGGCTATGGCTACACCTTC.

Note on this clone: A junction end diverges from the germline sequence, so it may reflect a read error. The sample contains more than one DNA sequence encoding this CDR3. The genes are TRBV5-1 and TRBJ1-6, with 9 positions matching TRBD1. The CDR3 is 17 residues long. The V gene's germline CDR1 is SGHRS and CDR2 YFSETQ. As DNA, the CDR3 is TGCGCCAGCAGCCCACAGGGGGCTGGCTCCTATAATTCCCCCCTCCACTTT. Translation gives CASSPQGAGSYNSPLHF.

V is TRBV5-1 and J is TRBJ2-1; TRBD2 matches at 13 bases. CDR3 length equals 18 residues. Germline trimming cut 0 bases from V and 2 bases from J; bases unmatched to any gene: 5. Germline V lookup: CDR1 SGHRS, CDR2 YFSETQ. The CDR3 DNA is TGCGCCAGCAGCTTGGTGACTAGCGGGGGGCACCCCTACAATGAGCAGTTCTTC. Encoded protein: CASSLVTSGGHPYNEQFF.